The 20 T cell receptor beta chains listed next were all sequenced from one sample in a study of PD-1 blockade in classical Hodgkin lymphoma. Described time point: cycle 4 day 1 (C4D1), after less than seven weeks of nivolumab. Exposure to brentuximab vedotin varied, and each patient had relapsed following autologous stem cell transplantation. Using immunoSEQ multiplex PCR, the repertoire was profiled, and TCRdb retains in-frame clones only, with some absent. Of approximately 90,000 clones listed, nearly 85% are singletons. The sequencing here drew on peripheral blood mononuclear cells (PBMCs), taken before the fourth cycle of nivolumab. Source of these receptors: a human donor with classical Hodgkin lymphoma.

The chain joins TRBV6-5 to TRBJ2-4; TRBD1 aligns across 8 bases. Germline trimming cut 5 bases from V and 13 bases from J; bases unmatched to any gene: 10. The CDR3 is 13 amino acids. CDR1 and CDR2 (germline): MNHEY, SVGAGI. CDR3 sequence (DNA): TGTGCCAGCAGTGAAACCCTGGGGACAGGACAGTACTTC. Protein: CASSETLGTGQYF.

This clone was counted only a few times. The V and J genes are TRBV19 and TRBJ1-1, with a tentative D call TRBD1 (5 bases). The CDR3 runs to 16 residues. With 7 bases removed from V and 1 base from J, the gap between germline ends came to 19 bases. Germline CDR1 is LNHDA and CDR2 is SQIVND (reference sequence). The CDR3 region has the DNA TGTGCCAGTAACGTCCAGGGAGTGGGGAAGAACACTGAAGCTTTCTTT. This codes for CASNVQGVGKNTEAFF.

The chain uses TRBV2 and TRBJ2-1; weak D call: TRBD2 (7 bases). V lost 2 bases, J lost 14 bases, and 13 bases lay in between. Germline assignment: CDR1 SNHLY and CDR2 FYNNEI. The CDR3 extends over 12 amino acids. The CDR3 bases are TGTGCCAGCAGTGAAAGGGGGGAGGGTAAGTTCTTC. It translates to CASSERGEGKFF.

The V call is TRBV18, the J call TRBJ2-3; 8 bases fit TRBD1. The CDR3 consists of 15 residues. V trimming: 8 bases; J trimming: 2 bases; junction bases outside the gene matches: 9. CDR1 KGHSH and CDR2 LQKENI come from the germline V gene. The CDR3 loop reads CASRTQGGFTDTQYF. The CDR3 region has the DNA TGTGCCAGCCGGACACAGGGGGGATTCACAGATACGCAGTATTTT. The variable domain in full, completed from reference TRBV18 and TRBJ2-3, reads NAGVMQNPRHLVRRRGQEARLRCSPMKGHSHVYWYRQLPEEGLKFMVYLQKENIIDESGMPKERFSAEFPKEGPSILRIQQVVRGDSAAYFCASRTQGGFTDTQYFGPGTRLTVL.

There are a few counts of this clone. For the CDR3, the DNA is TGTGCCAGTAGTATCCTGGGGTCGTATGGCTACACCTTC. As protein: CASSILGSYGYTF. The V and J genes are TRBV19 and TRBJ1-2; D is unresolved. CDR1 is LNHDA, CDR2 SQIVND, per germline (reference sequence). Trimming took 3 bases from V and 5 from J, leaving 10 bases between them. The CDR3 length is 13 residues.

The chain recombines TRBV10-3 with TRBJ2-5, with 8 nucleotides matching TRBD1. V dropped 6 bases and J dropped 5; count of bases not matched to a gene: 11. This CDR3 region has 15 residues. Germline loops: CDR1 ENHRY, CDR2 SYGVKD. This CDR3 reads CAIRIGQGEAETQYF. The CDR3 bases are TGTGCCATCAGGATTGGACAGGGTGAGGCGGAGACCCAGTACTTC.

The chain joins TRBV7-3 to TRBJ2-5; D remains unclear. Trimming pared 0 bases from V and 2 bases from J, leaving 10 bases between. In germline, CDR1 is SGHTA, CDR2 FQGTGA. The CDR3 consists of 15 residues. The DNA of the CDR3 is TGTGCCAGCAGCTTAACGACGGCGGTGCAAGAGACCCAGTACTTC. It codes for CASSLTTAVQETQYF.

V usage is TRBV7-9 and J usage is TRBJ2-1; 8 positions agree with TRBD1. The CDR3 is 16 amino acids. V gave up 6 bases and J gave up 4 bases; unmatched junction bases: 11. Germline-derived CDR1 and CDR2 are SEHNR and FQNEAQ (reference sequence). Written as DNA, the CDR3 is TGTGCCAGCAGTCTCAGGGGGCCACCCCTATACAATGAGCAGTTCTTC. Translation gives CASSLRGPPLYNEQFF.

As DNA, the CDR3 is TGTGCCAGCAGCGTAGGGTCAATGGAAAAACTGTTTTTT. Its translation is CASSVGSMEKLFF. The chain recombines TRBV9 with TRBJ1-4; D is ambiguous. Between the trimmed V and J ends, which lost 0 bases and 8 bases, there was a span of 8 bases. CDR1 and CDR2 (germline): SGDLS, YYNGEE. This CDR3 has 13 amino acids.

This rearrangement joins TRBV4-1 to TRBJ2-7, with 10 bases identical to TRBD2. Germline V lookup: CDR1 MGHRA, CDR2 YSYEKL. The length of the CDR3 is 15 residues. V was pared by 0 bases and J by 6 bases, with 5 bases of the junction left unmatched. As DNA, the CDR3 is TGCGCCAGCAGCCAAGAAGGCCGACTAGCGGGCGAGCAGTACTTC. Translation gives CASSQEGRLAGEQYF.

The CDR3 reads CASSQDGWDRVSGNTIYF. Written as DNA, the CDR3 is TGCGCCAGCAGCCAAGACGGATGGGACAGGGTCTCTGGAAACACCATATATTTT. This sequence joins TRBV4-1 and TRBJ1-3; 9 bases fit TRBD1. The J segment lost 0 bases and the V segment lost 0 bases, leaving 6 bases of the junction unmatched. Germline CDR1 reads MGHRA; CDR2 reads YSYEKL. The CDR3 extends over 18 amino acids.

This clone has just a few counts. CDR3 protein: CASSAGARHEQYF. Here the CDR3 DNA reads TGCGCCAGCAGTGCAGGGGCTCGACACGAGCAGTACTTC. The rearrangement links TRBV10-1 to TRBJ2-7, with D possibly TRBD1 on 6 matching bases. Looked up from germline, CDR1 is WNHNN and CDR2 is SYGVQD (reference sequence). With 4 bases removed from V and 5 bases from J, the gap between germline ends came to 12 bases. The CDR3 is made up of 13 amino acids.

The rearrangement uses TRBV28 and TRBJ2-3; the D is unclear. The CDR3 has 14 residues. V lost 3 bases, J lost 0 bases, and 7 bases lay in between. Germline assignment: CDR1 MDHEN and CDR2 SYDVKM. The CDR3 nucleotides read TGTGCCAGCAGTTTTACAGAGAGCACAGATACGCAGTATTTT. It specifies CASSFTESTDTQYF.

The chain couples TRBV6-1 to TRBJ1-1; D unclear. Trimming removed 6 bases from V and 4 bases from J, with 15 bases in between. This CDR3 has 14 amino acids. The germline V gene has CDR1 MNHNS and CDR2 SASEGT. For the CDR3, the DNA is TGTGCCAGCAGGCGAGAGCCAGCGTCCACTGAAGCTTTCTTT. Its protein is CASRREPASTEAFF.

The chain carries TRBV5-1 and TRBJ2-2; 9 positions match TRBD2. This CDR3 is built from 19 residues. Losses at the gene ends were 3 bases for V and 1 base for J; bases not matched to a gene: 13. Germline CDR1 and CDR2: SGHRS and YFSETQ. DNA of the CDR3: TGCGCCAGCAGCTCCGGACTACTAGCGGGCCGGGGGAACACCGGGGAGCTGTTTTTT. It encodes CASSSGLLAGRGNTGELFF.

This CDR3 reads CASSQKQISGNTIYF. Here the CDR3 DNA reads TGTGCCAGCAGCCAAAAACAGATCTCTGGAAACACCATATATTTT. The J gene is TRBJ1-3, the V gene TRBV14; D gene uncertain. V was clipped by 2 bases and J by 0 bases, with 8 bases between them. Per germline, CDR1 SGHDN and CDR2 FVKESK. The CDR3 spans 15 residues.

The chain carries TRBV7-6 and TRBJ2-7, with TRBD2 matching over 9 bases. With 0 bases clipped from V and 3 bases from J, the junction kept 0 bases outside the gene matches. Per the germline V gene, CDR1 is SGHVS and CDR2 is FNYEAQ. This CDR3 is 14 amino acids long. CDR3 in DNA: TGTGCCAGCAGCTTAGCGCGGGGGGGCTACGAGCAGTACTTC. Amino acid sequence: CASSLARGGYEQYF.

The chain has TRBV4-1 and TRBJ2-3; 8 bases line up with TRBD1. The CDR3 length is 16 residues. Germline trimming cut 5 bases from V and 0 bases from J; bases unmatched to any gene: 7. Germline CDR1 is MGHRA and CDR2 is YSYEKL. The DNA for the CDR3 is TGCGCCAGCAGCGAACGGACAGGGCCTAGCACAGATACGCAGTATTTT. Translated, it gives CASSERTGPSTDTQYF.

With regard to this clone: Other DNA sequences within the sample encode an identical CDR3. This chain joins TRBV7-8 and TRBJ2-3; D is unresolved. Germline V lookup: CDR1 SGHVS, CDR2 FQNEAQ. CDR3 length: 12 residues. V was trimmed by 0 bases and J by 6 bases, leaving 4 bases between them. In nucleotides, the CDR3 is TGTGCCAGCAGCTTAGCCTCGGATACGCAGTATTTT. Protein sequence: CASSLASDTQYF.

The V gene is TRBV30, the J gene TRBJ2-2, with 7 positions matching TRBD2. The CDR3 extends over 13 amino acids. The V gene's germline CDR1 is GTSNPN and CDR2 SVGIG (reference sequence). The J segment lost 5 bases and the V segment lost 8 bases, leaving 8 bases of the junction unmatched. CDR3 nucleotides: TGTGCCCATAACTGGGGGGGAACCGGGGAGCTGTTTTTT. It encodes CAHNWGGTGELFF.